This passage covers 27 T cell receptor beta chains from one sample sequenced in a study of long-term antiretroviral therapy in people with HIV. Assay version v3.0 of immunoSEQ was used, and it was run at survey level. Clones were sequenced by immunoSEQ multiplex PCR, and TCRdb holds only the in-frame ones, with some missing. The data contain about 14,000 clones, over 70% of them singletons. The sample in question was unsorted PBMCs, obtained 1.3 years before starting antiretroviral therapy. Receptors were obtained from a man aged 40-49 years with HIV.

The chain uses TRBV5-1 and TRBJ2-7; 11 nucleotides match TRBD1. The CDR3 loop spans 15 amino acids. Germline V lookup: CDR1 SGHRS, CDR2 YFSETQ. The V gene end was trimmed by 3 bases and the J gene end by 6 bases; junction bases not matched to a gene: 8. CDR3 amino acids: CASSSGQGAFGEQYF. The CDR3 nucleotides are TGCGCCAGCAGCTCCGGACAGGGGGCATTCGGCGAGCAGTACTTC. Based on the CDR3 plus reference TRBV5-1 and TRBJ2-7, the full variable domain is KAGVTQTPRYLIKTRGQQVTLSCSPISGHRSVSWYQQTPGQGLQFLFEYFSETQRNKGNFPGRFSGRQFSNSRSEMNVSTLELGDSALYLCASSSGQGAFGEQYFGPGTRLTVT.

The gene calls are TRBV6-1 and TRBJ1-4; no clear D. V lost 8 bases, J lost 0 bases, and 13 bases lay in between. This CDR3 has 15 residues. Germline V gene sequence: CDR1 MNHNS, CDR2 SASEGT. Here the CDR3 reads CASAPGSATNEKLFF. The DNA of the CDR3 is TGTGCCAGCGCCCCGGGGAGTGCAACTAATGAAAAACTGTTTTTT.

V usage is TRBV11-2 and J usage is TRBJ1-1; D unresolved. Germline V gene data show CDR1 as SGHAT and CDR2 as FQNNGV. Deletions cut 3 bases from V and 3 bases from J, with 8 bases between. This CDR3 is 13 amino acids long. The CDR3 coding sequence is TGTGCCAGCAGCTTCACAGATTACACTGAAGCTTTCTTT. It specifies CASSFTDYTEAFF.

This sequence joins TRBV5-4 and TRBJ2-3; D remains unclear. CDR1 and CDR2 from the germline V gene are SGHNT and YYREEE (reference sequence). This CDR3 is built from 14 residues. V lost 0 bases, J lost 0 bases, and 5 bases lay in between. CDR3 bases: TGTGCCAGCAGCTTGGGGTCTAGCACAGATACGCAGTATTTT. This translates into CASSLGSSTDTQYF.

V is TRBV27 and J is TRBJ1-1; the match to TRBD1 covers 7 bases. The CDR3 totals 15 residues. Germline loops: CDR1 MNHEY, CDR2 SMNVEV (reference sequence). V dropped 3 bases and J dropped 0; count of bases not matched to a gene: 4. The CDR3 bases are TGTGCCAGCAGTTTGCAGGGGGGGATGAACACTGAAGCTTTCTTT. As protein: CASSLQGGMNTEAFF.

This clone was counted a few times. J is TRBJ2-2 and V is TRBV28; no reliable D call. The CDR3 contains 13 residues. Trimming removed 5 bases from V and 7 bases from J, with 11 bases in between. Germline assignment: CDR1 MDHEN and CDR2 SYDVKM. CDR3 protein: CASSPLVYGELFF. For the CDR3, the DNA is TGTGCCAGCAGTCCTCTTGTATACGGGGAGCTGTTTTTT.

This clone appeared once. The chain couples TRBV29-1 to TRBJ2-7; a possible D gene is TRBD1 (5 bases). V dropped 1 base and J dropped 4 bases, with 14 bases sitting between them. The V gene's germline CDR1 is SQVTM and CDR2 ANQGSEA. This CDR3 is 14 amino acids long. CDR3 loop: CSVEAPGLGYEQYF. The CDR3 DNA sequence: TGCAGCGTTGAAGCGCCAGGGCTAGGGTACGAGCAGTACTTC.

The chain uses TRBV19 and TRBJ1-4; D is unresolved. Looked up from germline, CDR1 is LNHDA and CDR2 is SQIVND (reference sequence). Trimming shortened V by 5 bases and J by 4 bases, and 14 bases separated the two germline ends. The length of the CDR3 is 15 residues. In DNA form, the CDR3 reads TGTGCCAGTAGTCACATCGGGATCCTTAATGAAAAACTGTTTTTT. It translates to CASSHIGILNEKLFF.

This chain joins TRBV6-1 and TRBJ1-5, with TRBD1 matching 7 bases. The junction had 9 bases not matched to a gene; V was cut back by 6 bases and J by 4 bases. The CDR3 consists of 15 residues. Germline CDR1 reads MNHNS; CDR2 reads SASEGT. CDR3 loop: CASRTMGQTNQPQHF. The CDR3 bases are TGTGCCAGCAGAACGATGGGACAGACGAATCAGCCCCAGCATTTT.

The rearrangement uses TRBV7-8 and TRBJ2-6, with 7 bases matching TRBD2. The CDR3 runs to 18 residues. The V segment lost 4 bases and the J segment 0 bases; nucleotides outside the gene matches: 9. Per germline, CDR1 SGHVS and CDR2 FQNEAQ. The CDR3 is CASSSPDGEGSGANVLTF. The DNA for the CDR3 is TGTGCCAGCAGCTCTCCGGACGGGGAGGGCTCTGGGGCCAACGTCCTGACTTTC.

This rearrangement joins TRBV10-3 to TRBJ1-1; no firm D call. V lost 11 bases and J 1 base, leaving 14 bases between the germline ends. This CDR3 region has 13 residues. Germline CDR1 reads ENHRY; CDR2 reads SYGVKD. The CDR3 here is CASSGPENTEAFF. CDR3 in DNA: TGTGCCTCCAGCGGTCCGGAGAACACTGAAGCTTTCTTT.

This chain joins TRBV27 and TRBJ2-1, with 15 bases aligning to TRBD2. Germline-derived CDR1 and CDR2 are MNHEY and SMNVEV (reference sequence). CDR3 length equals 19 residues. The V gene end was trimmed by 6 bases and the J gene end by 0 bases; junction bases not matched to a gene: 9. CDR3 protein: CASRPPGLAGGSSYNEQFF. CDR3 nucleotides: TGTGCCAGCAGACCCCCGGGACTAGCGGGGGGCTCCTCCTACAATGAGCAGTTCTTC.

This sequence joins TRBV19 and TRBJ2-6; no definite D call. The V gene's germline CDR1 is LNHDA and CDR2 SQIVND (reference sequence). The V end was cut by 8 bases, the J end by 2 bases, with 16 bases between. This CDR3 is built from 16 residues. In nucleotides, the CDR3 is TGTGCCAGTTCTCCCCGGGCGGAAACTGGGGCCAACGTCCTGACTTTC. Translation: CASSPRAETGANVLTF.

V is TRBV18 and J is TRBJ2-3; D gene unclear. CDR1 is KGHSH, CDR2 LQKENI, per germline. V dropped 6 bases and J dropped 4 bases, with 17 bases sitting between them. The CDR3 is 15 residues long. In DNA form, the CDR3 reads TGTGCCAGCTCTACCAACCAGGCTGGCGCAGATACGCAGTATTTT. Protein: CASSTNQAGADTQYF.

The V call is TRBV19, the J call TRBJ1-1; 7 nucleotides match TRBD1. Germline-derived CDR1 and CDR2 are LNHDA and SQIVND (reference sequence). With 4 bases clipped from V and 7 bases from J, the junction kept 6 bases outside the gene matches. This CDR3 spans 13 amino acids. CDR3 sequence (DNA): TGTGCCAGTAGTAGACAGGGACTGATTGAAGCTTTCTTT. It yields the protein CASSRQGLIEAFF.

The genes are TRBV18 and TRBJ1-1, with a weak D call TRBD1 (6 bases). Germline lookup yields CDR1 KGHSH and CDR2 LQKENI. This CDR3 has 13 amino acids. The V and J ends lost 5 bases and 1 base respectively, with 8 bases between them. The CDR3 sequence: CASSSQGNTEAFF. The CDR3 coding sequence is TGTGCCAGCTCATCACAGGGGAACACTGAAGCTTTCTTT.

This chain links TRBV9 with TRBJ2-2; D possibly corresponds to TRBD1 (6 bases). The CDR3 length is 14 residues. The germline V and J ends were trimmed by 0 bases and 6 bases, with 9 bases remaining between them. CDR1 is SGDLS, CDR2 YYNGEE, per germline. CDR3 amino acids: CASSVAGTPGELFF. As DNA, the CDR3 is TGTGCCAGCAGCGTAGCGGGGACACCCGGGGAGCTGTTTTTT.

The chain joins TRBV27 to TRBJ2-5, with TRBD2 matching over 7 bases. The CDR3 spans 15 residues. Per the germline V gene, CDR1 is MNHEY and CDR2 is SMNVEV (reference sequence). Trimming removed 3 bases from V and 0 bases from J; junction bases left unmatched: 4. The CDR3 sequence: CASSFYGGYQETQYF. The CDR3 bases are TGTGCCAGCAGTTTCTACGGGGGGTACCAAGAGACCCAGTACTTC.

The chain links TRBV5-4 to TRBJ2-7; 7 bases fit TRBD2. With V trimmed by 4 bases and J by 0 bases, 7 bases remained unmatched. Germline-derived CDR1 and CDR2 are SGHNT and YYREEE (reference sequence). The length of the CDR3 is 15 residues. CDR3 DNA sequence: TGTGCCAGCAGCCCCTCGGGCGGGGGCTCCTACGAGCAGTACTTC. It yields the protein CASSPSGGGSYEQYF.

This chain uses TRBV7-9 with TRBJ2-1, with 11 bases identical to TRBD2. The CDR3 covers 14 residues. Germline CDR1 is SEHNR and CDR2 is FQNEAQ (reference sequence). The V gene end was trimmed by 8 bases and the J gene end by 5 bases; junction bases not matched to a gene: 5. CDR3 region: CASGLAGGDNEQFF. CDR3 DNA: TGTGCCAGCGGTCTAGCGGGGGGAGACAATGAGCAGTTCTTC.

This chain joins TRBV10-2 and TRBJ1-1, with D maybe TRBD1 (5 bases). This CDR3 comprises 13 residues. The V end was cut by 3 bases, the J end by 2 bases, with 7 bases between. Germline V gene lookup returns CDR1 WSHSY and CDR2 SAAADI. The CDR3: CASSEQDNTEAFF. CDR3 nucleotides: TGCGCCAGCAGTGAACAGGACAACACTGAAGCTTTCTTT.

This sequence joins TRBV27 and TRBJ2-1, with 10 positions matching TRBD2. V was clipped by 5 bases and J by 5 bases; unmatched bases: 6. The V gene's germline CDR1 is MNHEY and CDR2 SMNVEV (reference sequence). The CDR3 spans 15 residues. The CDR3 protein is CASSEPAGGHNEQFF. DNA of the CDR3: TGTGCCAGCAGTGAACCAGCGGGGGGGCACAATGAGCAGTTCTTC.

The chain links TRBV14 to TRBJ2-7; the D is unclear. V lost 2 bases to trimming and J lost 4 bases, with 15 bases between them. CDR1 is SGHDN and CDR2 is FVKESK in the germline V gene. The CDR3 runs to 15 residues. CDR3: CASSQYGPLGYEQYF. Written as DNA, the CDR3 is TGTGCCAGCAGCCAATACGGACCCCTGGGGTACGAGCAGTACTTC.

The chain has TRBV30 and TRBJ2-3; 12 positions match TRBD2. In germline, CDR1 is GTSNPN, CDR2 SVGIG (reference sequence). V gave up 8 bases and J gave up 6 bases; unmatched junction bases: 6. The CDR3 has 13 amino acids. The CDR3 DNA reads TGTGCCCCTAGCGGGGGGGCAGAGGATACGCAGTATTTT. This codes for CAPSGGAEDTQYF.

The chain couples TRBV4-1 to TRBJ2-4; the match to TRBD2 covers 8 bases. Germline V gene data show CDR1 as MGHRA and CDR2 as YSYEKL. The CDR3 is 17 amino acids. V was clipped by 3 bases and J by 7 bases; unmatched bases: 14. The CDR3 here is CASSQGRGRGAQNIQYF. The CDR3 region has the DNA TGCGCCAGCAGCCAGGGGCGCGGGCGGGGGGCGCAGAACATTCAGTACTTC.

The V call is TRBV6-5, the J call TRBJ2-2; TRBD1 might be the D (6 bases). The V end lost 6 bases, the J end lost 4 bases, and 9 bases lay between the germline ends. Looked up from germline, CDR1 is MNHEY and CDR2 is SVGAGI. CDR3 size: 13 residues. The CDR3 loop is CASSMDSTGELFF. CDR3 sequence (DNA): TGTGCCAGCAGCATGGACAGCACCGGGGAGCTGTTTTTT.

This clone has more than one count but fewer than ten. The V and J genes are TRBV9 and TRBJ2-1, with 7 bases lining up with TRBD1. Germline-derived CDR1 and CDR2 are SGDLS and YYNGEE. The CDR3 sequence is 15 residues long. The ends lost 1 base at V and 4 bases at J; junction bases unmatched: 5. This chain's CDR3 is CASSVRDRAYNEQFF. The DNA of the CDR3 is TGTGCCAGCAGCGTACGAGACAGGGCGTACAATGAGCAGTTCTTC.